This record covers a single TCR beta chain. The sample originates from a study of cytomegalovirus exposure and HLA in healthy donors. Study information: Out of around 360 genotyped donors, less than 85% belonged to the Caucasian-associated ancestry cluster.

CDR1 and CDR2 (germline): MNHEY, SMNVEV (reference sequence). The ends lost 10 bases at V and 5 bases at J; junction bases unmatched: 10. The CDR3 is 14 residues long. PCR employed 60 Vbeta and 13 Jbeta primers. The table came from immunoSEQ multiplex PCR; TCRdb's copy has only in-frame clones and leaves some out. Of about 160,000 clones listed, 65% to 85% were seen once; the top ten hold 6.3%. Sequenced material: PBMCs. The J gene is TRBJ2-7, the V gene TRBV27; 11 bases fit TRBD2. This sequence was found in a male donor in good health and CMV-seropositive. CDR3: CATCGTSGPNEQYF. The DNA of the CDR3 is TGTGCCACCTGCGGGACTAGCGGTCCCAACGAGCAGTACTTC.